These 15 T cell receptor beta chains came from one sample sequenced in a study of T cells in Graves' hyperthyroidism and ophthalmopathy. What was amplified from RNA transcripts were TCR beta CDR3 regions. The HTBI set primed first-round TCR CDR3 RT-PCR. TCRdb re-derived calls from the multiplex PCR reads in MiXCR, one entry per CDR3 protein. There are more than 500,000 distinct CDR3 sequences in the sample; about 17% occur only once, and around 4% lies in the top ten. The sequenced sample consisted of blood. The receptors come from a woman aged 25-40 years with Graves' hyperthyroidism.

This clonotype was detected many times. The chain is built from TRBV9 and TRBJ2-5, with 11 bases aligning to TRBD2. From germline, CDR1 is SGDLS and CDR2 YYNGEE. V gave up 0 bases and J gave up 0 bases; unmatched junction bases: 4. This CDR3 is built from 17 residues. The CDR3 nucleotides read TGTGCCAGCAGCGTAGGACTAGCGGGGTCGTACCAAGAGACCCAGTACTTC. It encodes CASSVGLAGSYQETQYF.

This clonotype has at least ten counts. The genes are TRBV12-3 or TRBV12-4 and TRBJ2-7; perhaps D is TRBD1 or TRBD2 (5 bases each). The CDR3 consists of 14 residues. The germline V and J ends were trimmed by 6 bases and 2 bases, with 14 bases remaining between them. The CDR3 nucleotides are TGTGCCAGCAGAGTCCGGGACGGACCCTACGAGCAGTACTTC. Protein: CASRVRDGPYEQYF.

This clonotype came up a few times. The chain uses TRBV2 and TRBJ1-6; D gene uncertain. The CDR3 totals 19 residues. Trimming stripped 0 bases from V and 0 bases from J, with 15 bases between. Germline V CDR1 and CDR2: SNHLY, FYNNEI. The DNA for the CDR3 is TGTGCCAGCAGTGAAGCGCTTGAGAATATGGGCTCCTATAATTCACCCCTCCACTTT. Its translation is CASSEALENMGSYNSPLHF.

This chain uses TRBV19 with TRBJ1-5; D uncertain. The V end was cut by 3 bases, the J end by 4 bases, with 7 bases between. CDR1 is LNHDA and CDR2 is SQIVND in the germline V gene (reference sequence). The CDR3 has 13 amino acids. CDR3 coding DNA: TGTGCCAGTAGTATGGCAGGAAATCAGCCCCAGCATTTT. Translation: CASSMAGNQPQHF.

With regard to this clonotype: A clone one base away is much larger, so this may be a read error. The V call is TRBV12-5, the J call TRBJ2-7, with 7 bases aligning to TRBD1. The last part of the DNA fits TRBJ2-1 better; the J call may be wrong. The CDR3 loop spans 13 amino acids. Germline V gives CDR1 LGHNT, CDR2 FRNRAP. The CDR3 is CASGGTAAYEQFF. The CDR3 DNA sequence: TGTGCTAGTGGCGGGACAGCAGCCTACGAGCAGTTCTTC.

The chain carries TRBV28 and TRBJ2-7, with 9 bases fitting TRBD2. The CDR3 extends over 15 amino acids. The ends lost 5 bases at V and 3 bases at J; junction bases unmatched: 8. CDR1 is MDHEN, CDR2 SYDVKM, per germline. The CDR3 here is CASSTGTSSFYEQYF. The CDR3, as DNA: TGTGCCAGCAGTACCGGGACTAGCTCGTTCTACGAGCAGTACTTC.

This clonotype was seen many times. This chain uses TRBV28 with TRBJ1-1, with D perhaps TRBD1 (5 bases). Germline loops: CDR1 MDHEN, CDR2 SYDVKM. The CDR3 extends over 16 amino acids. V lost 6 bases and J lost 1, with 18 bases in between. Here the CDR3 reads CASSDLGVSSNTEAFF. The CDR3 DNA sequence: TGTGCCAGCAGCGACCTAGGGGTATCATCGAACACTGAAGCTTTCTTT.

This clonotype showed up many times. The V and J genes are TRBV28 and TRBJ1-2; the D is unclear. The CDR3 sequence is 11 residues long. V lost 4 bases to trimming and J lost 4 bases, with 4 bases between them. Germline V CDR1 and CDR2: MDHEN, SYDVKM. The CDR3 DNA reads as TGTGCCAGCAGTTGGAGCTATGGCTACACCTTC. It yields the protein CASSWSYGYTF.

The chain uses TRBV7-8 and TRBJ2-3; D uncertain. V lost 6 bases to trimming and J lost 1 base, with 14 bases between them. Germline V gene sequence: CDR1 SGHVS, CDR2 FQNEAQ. This CDR3 has 15 residues. Here the CDR3 reads CASRLTLQGTDTQYF. The CDR3 DNA is TGTGCCAGCAGGCTCACTCTCCAGGGCACAGATACGCAGTATTTT.

A word on this clonotype: This clone may be a read error of a much larger clone one base away. This chain connects TRBV5-1 to TRBJ2-1; 7 bases align to TRBD2. Per the germline V gene, CDR1 is SGHRS and CDR2 is YFSETQ. The CDR3 spans 17 residues. The CDR3, as DNA: TGCACCAGCAGTTCCCTCGTAGTGGGAGGGCCAGGGAATGAGCAGTTCTTC. Translated, it gives CTSSSLVVGGPGNEQFF. Using reference TRBV5-1 and TRBJ2-1 for the parts outside the CDR3, the full variable domain is KAGVTQTPRYLIKTRGQQVTLSCSPISGHRSVSWYQQTPGQGLQFLFEYFSETQRNKGNFPGRFSGRQFSNSRSEMNVSTLELGDSALYLCTSSSLVVGGPGNEQFFGPGTRLTVL.

To note about this clonotype: A much more abundant neighbour one base away suggests this may be a read error. The chain combines TRBV6-6 with TRBJ1-2, with D unclear. Germline V gives CDR1 MNHNY, CDR2 SVGAGI (reference sequence). Trimming left V 0 bases short and J 8 bases short, with 19 bases between. The CDR3 length is 16 residues. The CDR3 spells CASSYSKAVAVKGYTF. The CDR3 bases are TGTGCCAGCAGTTACTCGAAGGCCGTGGCAGTGAAGGGCTACACCTTC.

This clonotype was observed a few times. The chain uses TRBV19 and TRBJ2-3, with D perhaps TRBD2 (6 bases). Germline values: CDR1 LNHDA, CDR2 SQIVND (reference sequence). The ends were cut back, 0 bases at V and 0 bases at J, with 7 bases in the middle. CDR3 length: 15 residues. CDR3 protein: CASSIDGTSTDTQYF. DNA of the CDR3: TGTGCCAGTAGTATAGACGGGACTAGCACAGATACGCAGTATTTT.

This clonotype was recorded a few times. The chain is built from TRBV13 and TRBJ2-3; D may correspond to TRBD1 or TRBD2 (5 bases each). CDR3 length: 15 amino acids. Germline-derived CDR1 and CDR2 are PRHDT and FYEKMQ (reference sequence). Trimming left V 5 bases short and J 5 bases short, with 17 bases between. The CDR3 DNA reads TGTGCCAGCAGCCAAATGGGGGTCGTACGAGATACGCAGTATTTT. This gives the protein CASSQMGVVRDTQYF.

This clonotype occurred many times. The chain's CDR3 is CSVLTEDNEKLFF. The CDR3 DNA reads TGCAGCGTTCTGACGGAAGATAATGAAAAACTGTTTTTT. The chain has TRBV29-1 and TRBJ1-4, with D uncertain. The ends were cut back, 5 bases at V and 4 bases at J, with 11 bases in the middle. This CDR3 spans 13 amino acids. Germline assignment: CDR1 SQVTM and CDR2 ANQGSEA. The whole variable domain, remainder taken from reference TRBV29-1 and TRBJ1-4, is SAVISQKPSRDICQRGTSLTIQCQVDSQVTMMFWYRQQPGQSLTLIATANQGSEATYESGFVIDKFPISRPNLTFSTLTVSNMSPEDSSIYLCSVLTEDNEKLFFGSGTQLSVL.

This clonotype was detected only a few times. The chain joins TRBV6-1 to TRBJ1-4, with a weak D call TRBD1 (6 bases). V lost 6 bases and J 4 bases, leaving 12 bases between the germline ends. Germline values: CDR1 MNHNS, CDR2 SASEGT. The CDR3 consists of 14 residues. CDR3 coding DNA: TGTGCCAGCAGGCCGGACAGCATTAATGAAAAACTGTTTTTT. It is translated as CASRPDSINEKLFF.